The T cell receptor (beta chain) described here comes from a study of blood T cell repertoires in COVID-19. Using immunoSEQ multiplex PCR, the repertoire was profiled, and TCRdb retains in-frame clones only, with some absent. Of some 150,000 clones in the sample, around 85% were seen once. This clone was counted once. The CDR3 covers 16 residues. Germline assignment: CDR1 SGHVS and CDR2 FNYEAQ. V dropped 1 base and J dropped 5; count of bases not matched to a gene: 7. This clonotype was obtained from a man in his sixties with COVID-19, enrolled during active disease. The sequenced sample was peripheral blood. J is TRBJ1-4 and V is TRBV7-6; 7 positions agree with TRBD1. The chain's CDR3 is CASSLGPQGGNEKLFF. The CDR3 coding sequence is TGTGCCAGCAGCTTAGGCCCTCAGGGGGGAAATGAAAAACTGTTTTTT.